What follows is one T cell receptor (beta chain) and its context. The antigen is undetermined. Sequencing used immunoSEQ multiplex PCR; TCRdb keeps in-frame clones, though not all of them. The sample comprises some 100,000 clones, 85% to 95% of which are singletons, and roughly 0.069% rests with the top ten. CDR1 and CDR2 from the germline V gene are GTSNPN and SVGIG (reference sequence). V was pared by 8 bases and J by 6 bases, with 14 bases between. CDR3 length: 12 amino acids. The sample belongs to a study of graft-versus-host responses after intestinal transplantation. Overall study results and limits: An association linked early post-transplant HvG declines with peak circulating GvH clone levels.

This TCR derives from a human donor who was the organ donor for an intestinal transplant. The chain carries TRBV30 and TRBJ2-1, with D perhaps matching TRBD1 (7 bases). The material sequenced was unstimulated CD8+ T cells sorted from spleen or lymph node cells, taken before transplant. The CDR3 region is CAGDREVNEQFF. In DNA, the CDR3 is TGTGCCGGCGACAGGGAGGTCAATGAGCAGTTCTTC.